This T cell receptor beta chain was found in a study of blood T cell repertoires in COVID-19. Study-wide context: Some COVID-19 samples were acute and others convalescent; all came from the United States, Italy and Spain. From T cells, B-cell-depleted T cells, or PBMCs came the material, which was cDNA or gDNA.

Germline-derived CDR1 and CDR2 are MNHEY and SVGAGI. The CDR3 extends over 15 amino acids. The ends were cut back, 11 bases at V and 2 bases at J, with 19 bases in the middle. Authors' analysis steps: Estimation of nucleated cell counts was performed using reference gene primer amplification. TCRdb keeps only in-frame clones here, not all; method: immunoSEQ multiplex PCR. The DNA gave D and trimming, while V, J and clone size come from that table. The sample carries 74,000 or so clones, approximately 92% recorded once. The source material was peripheral blood. This TCR was sampled from a man in his fifties or sixties with active COVID-19. The gene calls are TRBV6-5 and TRBJ1-5, with D perhaps TRBD1 (5 bases). CDR3 nucleotides: TGTGCCGTTGGAACCGGGGGACGAGGCAATCAGCCCCAGCATTTT. Its translation is CAVGTGGRGNQPQHF.